This TCR beta chain stems from a study of sequential checkpoint blockade in melanoma. The overall study: Randomization was 1:1 between first-line nivolumab→ipilimumab and ipilimumab→nivolumab. General observations from the study: Pretreatment TIL clonality tracked with response in the nivolumab-first arm. Mutational load did not correlate with tumor T-cell fraction or clonality.

This sample's treatment: randomized to nivolumab then ipilimumab (arm A) or the reverse (arm B). None of the patients previously received DNA-damaging chemotherapy. TCRdb keeps only in-frame clones here, not all; method: immunoSEQ multiplex PCR. The data contain several hundred clones, around 30% of them singletons. The V and J ends lost 7 bases and 6 bases respectively, with 19 bases between them. Germline V gene data show CDR1 as SQVTM and CDR2 as ANQGSEA. CDR3 length: 14 residues. There are a few counts of this clone. Its antigen is undetermined. The gene calls are TRBV29-1 and TRBJ2-1; D is tentatively TRBD1 or TRBD2 (6 bases each). This specimen was tumor tissue (inferred from file names), taken from a patient given nivolumab and ipilimumab in sequence. This sequence originates from a human donor with melanoma. Written as DNA, the CDR3 is TGCAGCGGCGAAGGGGGGACCCGAACCAATGAGCAGTTCTTC. It translates to CSGEGGTRTNEQFF.